This T cell receptor beta chain was found in a study of shared clonotypes between healthy human individuals. Study findings and constraints: Among the subsets, naive ones generally showed larger estimated richness than memory ones.

Genomic DNA belonging to each subset was distributed in equal measure over several immunoSEQ plates. Only in-frame clones appear in the TCRdb table, and some are missing; sequencing was by immunoSEQ multiplex PCR. The data contain over a million clones, approximately 97% of them singletons. Of note for this clone: Its antigen remains unidentified.

Per germline, CDR1 MNHNY and CDR2 SVGAGI (reference sequence). The CDR3 runs to 13 residues. With 6 bases removed from V and 9 bases from J, the gap between germline ends came to 15 bases. The rearrangement links TRBV6-6 to TRBJ1-5, with D tentatively TRBD1 (6 bases). This sequence originates from a man under 40 in good health. Sequencing was performed on naive CD4+ T cells sorted from blood. Subset of the sample: CD45RA+ positively selected. DNA of the CDR3: TGTGCCAGCAGCTTGGGACATGGGGCGCCCCAGCATTTT. It codes for CASSLGHGAPQHF.